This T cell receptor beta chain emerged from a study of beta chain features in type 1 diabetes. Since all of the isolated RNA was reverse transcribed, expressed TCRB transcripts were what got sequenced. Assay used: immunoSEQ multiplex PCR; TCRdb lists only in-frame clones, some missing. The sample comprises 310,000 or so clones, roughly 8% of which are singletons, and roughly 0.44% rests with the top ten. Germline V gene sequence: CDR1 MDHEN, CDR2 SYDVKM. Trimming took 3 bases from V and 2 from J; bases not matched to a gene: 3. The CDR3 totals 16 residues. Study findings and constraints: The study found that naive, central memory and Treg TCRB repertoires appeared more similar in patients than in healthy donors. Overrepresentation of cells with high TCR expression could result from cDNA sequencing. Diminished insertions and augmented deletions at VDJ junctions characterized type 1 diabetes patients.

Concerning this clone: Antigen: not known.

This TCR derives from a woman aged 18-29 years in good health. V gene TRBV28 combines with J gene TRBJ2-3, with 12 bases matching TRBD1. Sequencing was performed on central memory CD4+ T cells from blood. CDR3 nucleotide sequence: TGTGCCAGCAGTTTCGGGACAGGGGGCGTCACAGATACGCAGTATTTT. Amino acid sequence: CASSFGTGGVTDTQYF.